The T cell receptor beta chain under discussion was sequenced for a study of human T cells and chemical hapten exposure. Study background: Skin of the upper inner arm, approximately 2 cm by approximately 2 cm, received 2% DPC for sensitization. Application of 0.01% DPC to the upper back was done by patch test, with a reading at 6 days.

TCRdb reprocessed the RACE reads via MiXCR and lists one record per CDR3 protein. Of fewer than 40,000 distinct CDR3 sequences listed, roughly 13% are singletons. Germline CDR1 is MNHEY and CDR2 is SVGEGT. The CDR3 sequence is 12 residues long. The trim removed 6 bases at V and 5 bases at J, leaving 3 bases unmatched. The time point denotes: patch test 3, about 24 weeks after DPC sensitization. Described treatment: therapeutic diphenylcyclopropenone sensitization with weekly scalp DPC. Unfractionated whole blood yielded total RNA. This clonotype has at least ten counts. The sequenced sample was whole blood, obtained in connection with sensitization to the hapten diphenylcyclopropenone (DPC). The sequence derives from a woman aged 40 to 50 with alopecia areata. Some clones in this sample may be carry-over from other donors' samples. This chain uses TRBV6-2 or TRBV6-3 with TRBJ2-5, with TRBD2 matching over 7 bases. This CDR3 is CASRLARETQYF. The CDR3, as DNA: TGTGCCAGCAGACTAGCGCGTGAGACCCAGTACTTC.